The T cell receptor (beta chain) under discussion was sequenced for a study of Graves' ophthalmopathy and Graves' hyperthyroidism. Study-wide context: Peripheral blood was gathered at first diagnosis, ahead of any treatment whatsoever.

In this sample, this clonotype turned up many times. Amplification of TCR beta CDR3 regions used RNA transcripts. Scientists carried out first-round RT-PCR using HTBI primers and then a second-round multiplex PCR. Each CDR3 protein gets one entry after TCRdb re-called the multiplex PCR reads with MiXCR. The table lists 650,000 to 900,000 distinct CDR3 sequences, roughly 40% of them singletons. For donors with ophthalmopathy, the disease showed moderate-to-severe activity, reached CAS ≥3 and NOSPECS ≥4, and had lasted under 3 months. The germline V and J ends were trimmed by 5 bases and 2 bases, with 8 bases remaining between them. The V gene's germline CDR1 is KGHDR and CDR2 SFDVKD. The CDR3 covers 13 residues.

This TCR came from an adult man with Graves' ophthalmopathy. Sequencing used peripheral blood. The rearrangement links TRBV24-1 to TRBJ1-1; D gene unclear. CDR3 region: CATSASGNTEAFF. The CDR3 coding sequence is TGTGCCACCAGTGCCTCAGGAAACACTGAAGCTTTCTTT.